The T cell receptor beta chain described here comes from a study of shared clonotypes between healthy human individuals. For the study at large: CD4 naive and CD4 memory each took three plates per donor, while CD8 naive took two and CD8 memory one. Notes on the study in general: Across subsets, estimated richness was generally greater for naive than for memory populations.

Here immunoSEQ multiplex PCR was the method, and the copy in TCRdb shows in-frame clones only, minus some. The profile covers about 2.3 million clones, with 85% to 95% appearing a single time and approximately 0.4% taken by the ten largest. This clone has a single count. No antigen is known for it. Germline V gene data show CDR1 as LNHDA and CDR2 as SQIVND (reference sequence). V was pared by 10 bases and J by 1 base, with 12 bases of the junction left unmatched. CDR3 length equals 16 residues. Sample: naive CD4+ T cells from PBMCs. Regarding subset: CD45RA+ positively selected. V gene TRBV19 combines with J gene TRBJ2-3, with 9 bases that match TRBD2. The TCR originated in a man aged 18 to 29 in good health. Some clones in this sample may be carry-over from other donors' samples. This chain's CDR3 is CATGTSTQGGTDTQYF. In nucleotides, the CDR3 is TGTGCCACCGGGACTAGCACCCAGGGGGGCACAGATACGCAGTATTTT. The variable domain in full, completed from reference TRBV19 and TRBJ2-3, reads DGGITQSPKYLFRKEGQNVTLSCEQNLNHDAMYWYRQDPGQGLRLIYYSQIVNDFQKGDIAEGYSVSREKKESFPLTVTSAQKNPTAFYLCATGTSTQGGTDTQYFGPGTRLTVL.